Below are 17 T cell receptor beta chains sequenced from a single sample in a study of blood T cell repertoires in COVID-19. Assay: immunoSEQ multiplex PCR; the TCRdb copy retains only in-frame clones and omits some. The table shows some 490,000 clones, with approximately 91% occurring only once. What was sequenced was PBMCs or T cells enriched from blood (not recorded which). The receptors derive from a woman in her sixties who had recovered from COVID-19.

J is TRBJ1-6 and V is TRBV6-5, with 7 bases lining up with TRBD1. The CDR3 consists of 13 residues. Germline values: CDR1 MNHEY, CDR2 SVGAGI. The V and J ends lost 9 bases and 6 bases, in that order; junction bases with no gene match: 5. CDR3 protein: CARVGQINSPLHF. The CDR3 region has the DNA TGTGCCAGGGTGGGACAGATTAATTCACCCCTCCACTTT.

The CDR3 here is CASTPNRGRNTIYF. CDR3 bases: TGTGCCAGCACCCCAAACAGGGGAAGAAACACCATATATTTT. The chain links TRBV11-2 to TRBJ1-3; TRBD1 matches 7 bases. Germline V CDR1 and CDR2: SGHAT, FQNNGV. The V segment lost 7 bases and the J segment 5 bases; nucleotides outside the gene matches: 8. The CDR3 extends over 14 amino acids.

This chain uses TRBV7-2 with TRBJ1-1, with D uncertain. The germline gives CDR1 SGHTA, CDR2 FQGNSA. This CDR3 region has 11 residues. The V end was cut by 8 bases, the J end by 5 bases, with 9 bases between. CDR3 loop: CASSRRTEAFF. The CDR3 DNA is TGTGCCAGCTCCCGGCGGACTGAAGCTTTCTTT.

The V gene is TRBV2, the J gene TRBJ2-7; TRBD1 matches 9 bases. The V gene's germline CDR1 is SNHLY and CDR2 FYNNEI. V dropped 7 bases and J dropped 4; count of bases not matched to a gene: 11. This CDR3 has 15 amino acids. The CDR3 loop reads CASNLAGTGMYEQYF. Here the CDR3 DNA reads TGTGCCAGCAACCTTGCCGGGACAGGGATGTACGAGCAGTACTTC.

The chain has TRBV11-2 and TRBJ1-2, with 7 bases aligning to TRBD1. Germline trimming cut 5 bases from V and 4 bases from J; bases unmatched to any gene: 10. The germline V gene has CDR1 SGHAT and CDR2 FQNNGV. This CDR3 has 15 residues. The CDR3 bases are TGTGCCAGCAGCGCGATACAGGGGCCGAGCTATGGCTACACCTTC. Translating it yields CASSAIQGPSYGYTF.

V gene TRBV7-9 combines with J gene TRBJ2-1; D is possibly TRBD2 (6 bases). CDR3 length: 16 amino acids. V was trimmed by 0 bases and J by 6 bases, leaving 15 bases between them. Germline loops: CDR1 SEHNR, CDR2 FQNEAQ (reference sequence). CDR3 DNA: TGTGCCAGCAGCTTAGCGTTCAGCCGGGACTCCAATGAGCAGTTCTTC. It translates to CASSLAFSRDSNEQFF. Supplemented by reference TRBV7-9 and TRBJ2-1, the full variable domain reads DTGVSQNPRHKITKRGQNVTFRCDPISEHNRLYWYRQTLGQGPEFLTYFQNEAQLEKSRLLSDRFSAERPKGSFSTLEIQRTEQGDSAMYLCASSLAFSRDSNEQFFGPGTRLTVL.

This clone was detected only once. The V and J genes are TRBV25-1 and TRBJ2-5; TRBD1 matches 7 bases. The V gene's germline CDR1 is MGHDK and CDR2 SYGVNS. The CDR3 consists of 14 residues. Trimming at V came to 1 base and at J to 1 base, leaving 0 bases not matched to a gene. CDR3 region: CASSESGGQETQYF. In DNA form, the CDR3 reads TGTGCCAGCAGTGAATCAGGGGGCCAAGAGACCCAGTACTTC.

Only one count was recorded for this clone. The V call is TRBV11-3, the J call TRBJ1-2, with 9 bases aligning to TRBD1. CDR1 SGHNT and CDR2 YENEEA come from the germline V gene. J lost 6 bases, V lost 2 bases, and 7 bases had no gene match. CDR3 size: 15 residues. CDR3 region: CASSLRPGQGNGYTF. In nucleotides, the CDR3 is TGTGCCAGCAGCTTAAGGCCAGGACAGGGGAATGGCTACACCTTC.

The CDR3 coding sequence is TGTGCCACCAGTGATTCGGCGGCGGCCTCCTACGAGCAGTACTTC. This gives the protein CATSDSAAASYEQYF. J is TRBJ2-7 and V is TRBV24-1; no reliable D call. This CDR3 has 15 amino acids. Looked up from germline, CDR1 is KGHDR and CDR2 is SFDVKD. The V end was cut by 2 bases, the J end by 0 bases, with 10 bases between.

The chain carries TRBV24-1 and TRBJ2-5; D perhaps matches TRBD1 (6 bases). The CDR3 runs 14 residues. V lost 10 bases, J lost 5 bases, and 19 bases lay in between. Per germline, CDR1 KGHDR and CDR2 SFDVKD. CDR3 in DNA: TGTGCCACACTTTCAGGGGCTTTCAGGGAGACCCAGTACTTC. It translates to CATLSGAFRETQYF.

V usage is TRBV14 and J usage is TRBJ2-3; tentative D call: TRBD1 (5 bases). CDR1 is SGHDN, CDR2 FVKESK, per germline. This CDR3 spans 14 amino acids. V was clipped by 3 bases and J by 3 bases, with 10 bases between them. The DNA of the CDR3 is TGTGCCAGCAGCCATTGGGGCCGTACAGATACGCAGTATTTT. Its translation is CASSHWGRTDTQYF.

CDR3 in DNA: TGTGCCAGCAGGGACAGAAGGGAGACCCAGTACTTC. Translating gives CASRDRRETQYF. The V call is TRBV3-1 (or the pseudogene TRBV3-2), the J call TRBJ2-5, with D possibly TRBD1 on 6 matching bases. In germline, CDR1 is LGHDT, CDR2 YNNKEL (reference sequence). CDR3 length: 12 residues. Trimming cost V 6 bases and J 5 bases, with 10 bases left between them.

The chain employs TRBV23-1 and TRBJ2-3; TRBD2 matches 14 bases. TRBV23-1 is labeled an ORF, and its function is uncertain. Trimming removed 0 bases from V and 0 bases from J; junction bases left unmatched: 11. This CDR3 spans 21 amino acids. In DNA, the CDR3 is TGCGCCAGCAGTCAATCGCCCGGGACTAGCGGGGGCCGATCTAGCACAGATACGCAGTATTTT. As protein: CASSQSPGTSGGRSSTDTQYF.

The rearrangement links TRBV24-1 to TRBJ2-5; 9 bases agree with TRBD2. The CDR3 loop spans 16 amino acids. V shed 4 bases, J shed 4 bases, and the junction held 9 bases outside the gene matches. The germline gives CDR1 KGHDR, CDR2 SFDVKD. The CDR3 DNA follows: TGTGCCACCAGTGACGGGACTAGCTATGGGGTAGAGACCCAGTACTTC. It is translated as CATSDGTSYGVETQYF.

J is TRBJ2-7 and V is TRBV4-1; TRBD2 is a possible D gene (5 bases). Trimming removed 4 bases at V and 2 bases at J, with 12 bases between. Germline CDR1 MGHRA, CDR2 YSYEKL. This CDR3 contains 14 residues. As DNA, the CDR3 is TGCGCCAGCAGCCCTTCCCGGGAAACCTACGAGCAGTACTTC. It is translated as CASSPSRETYEQYF.

The gene calls are TRBV30 and TRBJ1-3, with D hard to call. Germline V CDR1 and CDR2: GTSNPN, SVGIG (reference sequence). The CDR3 loop spans 13 amino acids. With 0 bases removed from V and 0 bases from J, the gap between germline ends came to 3 bases. The CDR3 loop is CAWSVISGNTIYF. In DNA, the CDR3 is TGTGCCTGGAGTGTTATCTCTGGAAACACCATATATTTT.

J is TRBJ2-2 and V is TRBV19, with D hard to call. Germline CDR1 is LNHDA and CDR2 is SQIVND (reference sequence). This CDR3 region has 14 residues. CDR3 residues: CVPGRRMNTGELFF. DNA for the CDR3: TGTGTCCCGGGTAGGCGGATGAACACCGGGGAGCTGTTTTTT.